This T cell receptor (beta chain) appears in the sequencing data of a study of blood T cell repertoires in COVID-19. Study background: Samples came from the United States, Italy and Spain, spanning acute and convalescent COVID-19. The cDNA or gDNA used as material had been derived from T cells, B-cell-depleted T cells, or PBMCs.

Authors' processing steps: Reference gene primer amplification in the assay estimated nucleated cell counts. Using immunoSEQ multiplex PCR, the repertoire was profiled, and TCRdb retains in-frame clones only, with some absent. That table gives V, J and clone size, and the DNA gave D and trimming. The table has about 200,000 clones, roughly 80% seen once. V lost 0 bases to trimming and J lost 4 bases, with 9 bases between them. The germline gives CDR1 SNHLY, CDR2 FYNNEI. This CDR3 has 14 residues. The receptor was derived from a woman older than 75 with acute or convalescent COVID-19. This chain connects TRBV2 to TRBJ1-2; a possible D gene is TRBD1 (5 bases). The sequenced sample was peripheral blood. CDR3 in DNA: TGTGCCAGCAGTGAAGCTTCAGGGTCCTATGGCTACACCTTC. Its translation is CASSEASGSYGYTF. The whole variable domain, filled in from reference TRBV2 and TRBJ1-2, reads EPEVTQTPSHQVTQMGQEVILRCVPISNHLYFYWYRQILGQKVEFLVSFYNNEISEKSEIFDDQFSVERPDGSNFTLKIRSTKLEDSAMYFCASSEASGSYGYTFGSGTRLTVV.